Presented here are 29 T cell receptor beta chains from one specimen sequenced in a study of cytomegalovirus exposure and HLA in healthy donors. A multiplex PCR was run with 60 Vbeta primers and 13 Jbeta primers. Here immunoSEQ multiplex PCR was the method, and the copy in TCRdb shows in-frame clones only, minus some. The sample records under 150,000 clones, over 60% being singletons. The sample taken for sequencing was PBMCs. Receptors were obtained from a woman aged 60 to 75 in good health and CMV-seronegative.

Written as DNA, the CDR3 is TGTGCCAGCTCACCACGGGAGGGTGAAGCTTTCTTT. Translation gives CASSPREGEAFF. V is TRBV18 and J is TRBJ1-1; D unclear. V was cut by 1 base and J by 7 bases, with 7 bases left in between. Per germline, CDR1 KGHSH and CDR2 LQKENI. The CDR3 extends over 12 amino acids.

The chain is built from TRBV6-1 and TRBJ2-1; 12 positions match TRBD2. The CDR3 consists of 16 residues. The germline V gene has CDR1 MNHNS and CDR2 SASEGT. J gave up 4 bases and V 0 bases, and 1 base lay outside the gene matches. CDR3 amino acids: CASSEAGLAGYNEQFF. For the CDR3, the DNA is TGTGCCAGCAGTGAAGCCGGACTAGCGGGGTACAATGAGCAGTTCTTC.

The CDR3 DNA reads as TGTGCCAGTAGGCCGGGACTAGGAGTCCGCAATGAGCAGTTCTTC. Its translation is CASRPGLGVRNEQFF. The chain carries TRBV19 and TRBJ2-1; 8 bases agree with TRBD2. The V segment lost 6 bases and the J segment 6 bases; nucleotides outside the gene matches: 10. The CDR3 has 15 amino acids. Germline V gives CDR1 LNHDA, CDR2 SQIVND (reference sequence).

The chain combines TRBV5-6 with TRBJ2-1; D possibly corresponds to TRBD1 (5 bases). Between the trimmed V and J ends, which lost 4 bases and 6 bases, there was a span of 8 bases. The CDR3 totals 12 residues. Germline CDR1 is SGHDT and CDR2 is YYEEEE. DNA for the CDR3: TGTGCCAGCAGCCACGACAGCAATGAGCAGTTCTTC. It encodes CASSHDSNEQFF.

CDR3 amino acids: CASRANGYEQYF. The DNA for the CDR3 is TGTGCCAGCAGAGCAAACGGGTACGAGCAGTACTTC. The chain joins TRBV2 to TRBJ2-7; D is uncertain. Germline V gives CDR1 SNHLY, CDR2 FYNNEI. The CDR3 consists of 12 residues. V lost 6 bases to trimming and J lost 4 bases, with 10 bases between them.

This chain links TRBV19 with TRBJ2-7; 14 nucleotides align to TRBD2. Germline CDR1 and CDR2: LNHDA and SQIVND (reference sequence). Trimming at V came to 5 bases and at J to 2 bases, leaving 2 bases not matched to a gene. The CDR3 consists of 15 residues. CDR3 region: CASSLTSGGAYEQYF. The CDR3 coding sequence is TGTGCCAGTAGTCTGACTAGCGGGGGGGCCTACGAGCAGTACTTC.

The chain combines TRBV6-4 with TRBJ1-1, with 9 bases identical to TRBD1. There are 12 residues in the CDR3. Germline V gene lookup returns CDR1 MRHNA and CDR2 SNTAGT. V trimming: 0 bases; J trimming: 10 bases; junction bases outside the gene matches: 0. This CDR3 is CASSDSTGGAFF. The DNA of the CDR3 is TGTGCCAGCAGTGACTCGACAGGGGGAGCTTTCTTT.

In its sample, this clone was seen once. The rearrangement joins TRBV7-9 to TRBJ1-3, with TRBD1 matching 7 bases. Trimming cost V 5 bases and J 2 bases; bases outside gene matches: 15. Germline V gives CDR1 SEHNR, CDR2 FQNEAQ (reference sequence). The CDR3 covers 18 residues. The CDR3 DNA is TGTGCCAGCAGCAGGAGATCGGGACAGTCGAGACCTGGAAACACCATATATTTT. Amino acids: CASSRRSGQSRPGNTIYF.

The chain uses TRBV4-1 and TRBJ2-7; no clear D gene. V lost 1 base, J lost 3 bases, and 10 bases lay in between. Per germline, CDR1 MGHRA and CDR2 YSYEKL. This CDR3 is 14 amino acids long. CDR3 residues: CASSQVAQLYEQYF. DNA for the CDR3: TGCGCCAGCAGCCAAGTGGCACAGCTCTACGAGCAGTACTTC.

V is TRBV5-1 and J is TRBJ2-6, with D maybe TRBD1 (5 bases). The germline V gene encodes CDR1 SGHRS and CDR2 YFSETQ. V shed 0 bases and J shed 0 bases, with 13 bases lying between them. The CDR3 is 18 residues long. In DNA, the CDR3 is TGCGCCAGCAGCTTGGTATTAACAGGAGTCTCTGGGGCCAACGTCCTGACTTTC. This gives the protein CASSLVLTGVSGANVLTF. The whole variable domain, remainder taken from reference TRBV5-1 and TRBJ2-6, is KAGVTQTPRYLIKTRGQQVTLSCSPISGHRSVSWYQQTPGQGLQFLFEYFSETQRNKGNFPGRFSGRQFSNSRSEMNVSTLELGDSALYLCASSLVLTGVSGANVLTFGAGSRLTVL.

This clone came up once. The rearrangement uses TRBV6-1 and TRBJ2-2; perhaps TRBD2 as D (5 bases). The CDR3 runs 16 residues. CDR1 is MNHNS and CDR2 is SASEGT in the germline V gene. The V end lost 4 bases, the J end lost 1 base, and 13 bases lay between the germline ends. CDR3 sequence reads: CASSGNYAGNTGELFF. DNA for the CDR3: TGTGCCAGCAGTGGTAACTACGCGGGGAACACCGGGGAGCTGTTTTTT.

This chain uses TRBV2 with TRBJ1-2; D is perhaps TRBD1 (5 bases). V was cut by 5 bases and J by 8 bases, with 18 bases left in between. This CDR3 contains 14 residues. Looked up from germline, CDR1 is SNHLY and CDR2 is FYNNEI. The CDR3 protein is CASSRIRQSEGYTF. The DNA of the CDR3 is TGTGCCAGCAGTCGCATACGACAGAGTGAGGGCTACACCTTC. Full variable domain (remainder filled in from reference TRBV2 and TRBJ1-2): EPEVTQTPSHQVTQMGQEVILRCVPISNHLYFYWYRQILGQKVEFLVSFYNNEISEKSEIFDDQFSVERPDGSNFTLKIRSTKLEDSAMYFCASSRIRQSEGYTFGSGTRLTVV.

The V and J genes are TRBV7-3 and TRBJ2-3, with D maybe TRBD2 (6 bases). Trimming shortened V by 0 bases and J by 0 bases, and 13 bases separated the two germline ends. This CDR3 comprises 17 residues. Germline V gene lookup returns CDR1 SGHTA and CDR2 FQGTGA. The CDR3 DNA is TGTGCCAGCAGCTTAACGGGAATCGGGGGAAGCACAGATACGCAGTATTTT. Its translation: CASSLTGIGGSTDTQYF.

The chain carries TRBV11-2 and TRBJ1-4; a possible D gene is TRBD1 (5 bases). Germline V gives CDR1 SGHAT, CDR2 FQNNGV. This CDR3 spans 16 amino acids. V gave up 5 bases and J gave up 7 bases, with 20 bases separating them. This CDR3 is CASSDIGRGSGEKLFF. For the CDR3, the DNA is TGTGCCAGCAGCGACATTGGGCGGGGGAGCGGTGAAAAACTGTTTTTT.

This sequence joins TRBV7-8 and TRBJ1-3, with D maybe TRBD1 (5 bases). CDR3 length equals 15 residues. V dropped 6 bases and J dropped 2 bases, with 14 bases sitting between them. Germline V gene sequence: CDR1 SGHVS, CDR2 FQNEAQ. CDR3 in DNA: TGTGCCAGCAGTCTTCCCAGGGCAACTGGAAACACCATATATTTT. Protein: CASSLPRATGNTIYF.

The chain recombines TRBV7-9 with TRBJ1-2; TRBD1 matches at 11 bases. CDR1 and CDR2 (germline): SEHNR, FQNEAQ (reference sequence). CDR3 length: 16 residues. V gave up 2 bases and J gave up 4 bases; unmatched junction bases: 6. The CDR3, as DNA: TGTGCCAGCAGCTTATTAGGTGGACAGGGGGCCTATGGCTACACCTTC. It yields the protein CASSLLGGQGAYGYTF.

This chain joins TRBV5-1 and TRBJ2-2; D is ambiguous. The V gene's germline CDR1 is SGHRS and CDR2 YFSETQ. This CDR3 contains 14 residues. Between the trimmed V and J ends, which lost 0 bases and 4 bases, there was a span of 7 bases. The CDR3 sequence is CASSLDVGTGELFF. In DNA, the CDR3 is TGCGCCAGCAGCTTGGACGTCGGCACCGGGGAGCTGTTTTTT.

The chain joins TRBV30 to TRBJ1-4; a possible D gene is TRBD1 (6 bases). Germline values: CDR1 GTSNPN, CDR2 SVGIG (reference sequence). V shed 5 bases and J shed 8 bases, with 30 bases lying between them. The CDR3 runs to 18 residues. CDR3 sequence reads: CAWGRPGTQGLGKEKLFF. The CDR3 DNA reads TGTGCCTGGGGGCGACCTGGGACACAAGGGTTGGGAAAAGAAAAACTGTTTTTT.

Turning to this clone: One end of the junction fails to match germline, which may point to a read error. The rearrangement uses TRBV7-9 and TRBJ1-2; tentative D call: TRBD1 (6 bases). This CDR3 has 15 residues. Germline CDR1 SEHNR, CDR2 FQNEAQ (reference sequence). CDR3 sequence reads: CSSRGGASANYGYTF. CDR3 coding DNA: TGTTCCAGCAGAGGGGGGGCCTCCGCTAACTATGGCTACACCTTC.

The chain uses TRBV27 and TRBJ2-2; D possibly corresponds to TRBD1 (6 bases). Germline lookup yields CDR1 MNHEY and CDR2 SMNVEV (reference sequence). The length of the CDR3 is 16 residues. V was shortened by 2 bases and J by 1 base, with 11 bases between the two germline ends. CDR3 region: CASSLASTGNTGELFF. The CDR3 DNA reads as TGTGCCAGCAGTTTAGCCTCGACAGGGAACACCGGGGAGCTGTTTTTT.

The chain joins TRBV10-3 to TRBJ2-7; TRBD2 might be the D (6 bases). Trimming took 3 bases from V and 2 from J, leaving 11 bases between them. The CDR3 length is 14 residues. The germline V gene has CDR1 ENHRY and CDR2 SYGVKD. CDR3 DNA sequence: TGTGCCATCAGTGACCCTAGCGTCACCTACGAGCAGTACTTC. Its translation: CAISDPSVTYEQYF.

CDR3 sequence: CASSDGIEPQHF. In DNA, the CDR3 is TGTGCCAGCAGTGACGGTATAGAGCCCCAGCATTTT. The chain carries TRBV2 and TRBJ1-5; D remains unclear. The germline CDR1 and CDR2 sequences are SNHLY and FYNNEI. The CDR3 sequence is 12 residues long. V lost 3 bases and J lost 8, with 8 bases in between. The full variable domain, rest sourced from reference TRBV2 and TRBJ1-5, is EPEVTQTPSHQVTQMGQEVILRCVPISNHLYFYWYRQILGQKVEFLVSFYNNEISEKSEIFDDQFSVERPDGSNFTLKIRSTKLEDSAMYFCASSDGIEPQHFGDGTRLSIL.

This chain links TRBV7-2 with TRBJ2-1; TRBD2 aligns across 13 bases. The CDR3 length is 16 residues. Germline V gene lookup returns CDR1 SGHTA and CDR2 FQGNSA. V shed 2 bases, J shed 8 bases, and the junction held 6 bases outside the gene matches. CDR3 sequence reads: CASSLTSGRAGYEQFF. The DNA of the CDR3 is TGTGCCAGCAGCTTAACTAGCGGGAGGGCCGGCTATGAGCAGTTCTTC.

V and J are TRBV2 and TRBJ2-2, with 7 bases identical to TRBD1. The CDR3 is 15 amino acids. V was clipped by 10 bases and J by 1 base; unmatched bases: 9. Per germline, CDR1 SNHLY and CDR2 FYNNEI. As DNA, the CDR3 is TGTGCCACCCAGAAGACAGGGAGGAACACCGGGGAGCTGTTTTTT. It encodes CATQKTGRNTGELFF.

The J gene is TRBJ1-3, the V gene TRBV6-1; TRBD1 matches at 8 bases. Germline loops: CDR1 MNHNS, CDR2 SASEGT. The CDR3 loop spans 14 amino acids. V trimming: 7 bases; J trimming: 6 bases; junction bases outside the gene matches: 8. As DNA, the CDR3 is TGTGCCAGCACTACAGGGGGAGAGGCAAACACCATATATTTT. Encoded protein: CASTTGGEANTIYF.

This clone has only a few counts. The chain has TRBV5-1 and TRBJ2-1, with 16 bases matching TRBD2. Per the germline V gene, CDR1 is SGHRS and CDR2 is YFSETQ. The V segment lost 4 bases and the J segment 3 bases; nucleotides outside the gene matches: 10. This CDR3 has 19 residues. CDR3: CASSAAGTSGGAGYNEQFF. CDR3 coding DNA: TGCGCCAGCAGCGCAGCCGGGACTAGCGGGGGGGCCGGCTACAATGAGCAGTTCTTC. The variable domain in full, completed from reference TRBV5-1 and TRBJ2-1, reads KAGVTQTPRYLIKTRGQQVTLSCSPISGHRSVSWYQQTPGQGLQFLFEYFSETQRNKGNFPGRFSGRQFSNSRSEMNVSTLELGDSALYLCASSAAGTSGGAGYNEQFFGPGTRLTVL.

The rearrangement joins TRBV18 to TRBJ2-2, with D possibly matching TRBD1 (5 bases). Germline V gives CDR1 KGHSH, CDR2 LQKENI. This CDR3 comprises 16 residues. V gave up 3 bases and J gave up 3 bases, with 14 bases separating them. The CDR3 reads CASSPIGQTDTGELFF. The CDR3 DNA reads as TGTGCCAGCTCACCGATCGGACAAACAGACACCGGGGAGCTGTTTTTT.

The rearrangement joins TRBV6-1 to TRBJ1-1; TRBD1 might be the D (5 bases). CDR1 MNHNS and CDR2 SASEGT come from the germline V gene. V shed 6 bases and J shed 1 base, with 12 bases lying between them. The CDR3 is made up of 14 amino acids. CDR3 in amino acids: CASRTLGRNTEAFF. Here the CDR3 DNA reads TGTGCCAGCAGAACACTGGGGCGGAACACTGAAGCTTTCTTT.

A few counts support this clone. The rearrangement joins TRBV6-4 to TRBJ2-6; D ambiguous. Germline CDR1 is MRHNA and CDR2 is SNTAGT. Trimming stripped 7 bases from V and 0 bases from J, with 13 bases between. The CDR3 is 16 amino acids. The DNA for the CDR3 is TGTGCCAGCACTAATGCGCCGGGCTCTGGGGCCAACGTCCTGACTTTC. Protein sequence: CASTNAPGSGANVLTF.